The 32 T cell receptor beta chains listed next were all sequenced from one sample in a study of blood T cells in healthy people across ages. It was with a sample-barcoded 5' primer and a J-beta primer mix that a second PCR of roughly 7 to 12 cycles was run. TCRdb used MiXCR to reprocess the 5' RACE reads, holding one entry per CDR3 protein. The table shows some 1.4 million distinct CDR3 sequences, with approximately 38% occurring only once. Sequencing was done on a sample of blood. The receptors stem from a woman under 30 in good health.

The chain combines TRBV28 with TRBJ2-7, with a weak D call TRBD1 (6 bases). Germline V gene sequence: CDR1 MDHEN, CDR2 SYDVKM. This CDR3 is built from 12 residues. The ends were cut back, 8 bases at V and 0 bases at J, with 8 bases in the middle. CDR3 nucleotide sequence: TGTGCCAGCCAGGGGCGCTCCTACGAGCAGTACTTC. Encoded protein: CASQGRSYEQYF.

The V call is TRBV20-1, the J call TRBJ2-1; TRBD2 matches at 7 bases. Losses at the gene ends were 1 base for V and 2 bases for J; bases not matched to a gene: 5. This CDR3 is 15 amino acids long. The germline gives CDR1 DFQATT, CDR2 SNEGSKA (reference sequence). CDR3 residues: CSARGSAGAYNEQFF. Here the CDR3 DNA reads TGCAGTGCTAGAGGGTCTGCGGGAGCCTACAATGAGCAGTTCTTC.

This chain links TRBV7-3 with TRBJ1-1; possible D gene TRBD1, 5 bases. Trimming removed 1 base at V and 0 bases at J, with 9 bases between. Germline assignment: CDR1 SGHTA and CDR2 FQGTGA. This CDR3 is built from 15 residues. The CDR3 DNA reads TGTGCCAGCAGCTTAAGTGGGGGATTGAACACTGAAGCTTTCTTT. The encoded protein is CASSLSGGLNTEAFF.

This clonotype appeared a few times. The rearrangement links TRBV7-2 to TRBJ1-5; no firm D call. V lost 5 bases and J lost 10, with 18 bases in between. CDR3 length equals 14 residues. Germline CDR1 reads SGHTA; CDR2 reads FQGNSA. As DNA, the CDR3 is TGTGCCAGCAGCGCGGGTCAGACGGTATCCCCCCAGCATTTT. Translation: CASSAGQTVSPQHF.

The chain's CDR3 is CAWGLAPYNEQFF. DNA for the CDR3: TGTGCCTGGGGACTAGCGCCCTACAATGAGCAGTTCTTC. The V gene is TRBV30, the J gene TRBJ2-1, with TRBD2 matching 9 bases. J lost 2 bases, V lost 5 bases, and 1 base had no gene match. Germline V lookup: CDR1 GTSNPN, CDR2 SVGIG (reference sequence). The CDR3 is 13 amino acids.

This clonotype was found many times. The rearrangement joins TRBV5-1 to TRBJ2-1, with no clear D. The germline V gene encodes CDR1 SGHRS and CDR2 YFSETQ. V was clipped by 0 bases and J by 3 bases, with 7 bases between them. The CDR3 sequence is 14 residues long. The CDR3 reads CASSLEGVYNEQFF. In nucleotides, the CDR3 is TGCGCCAGCAGCTTGGAAGGAGTCTACAATGAGCAGTTCTTC.

This clonotype has a handful of counts. The CDR3 loop is CASSGRGADTQYF. CDR3 DNA sequence: TGTGCCAGCAGTGGGCGGGGCGCAGATACGCAGTATTTT. The chain links TRBV12-3 or TRBV12-4 to TRBJ2-3, with TRBD2 as a possible D gene (6 bases). V lost 5 bases to trimming and J lost 4 bases, with 10 bases between them. The CDR3 has 13 amino acids.

This chain links TRBV7-2 with TRBJ2-7; 14 bases are shared with TRBD2. CDR1 and CDR2 (germline): SGHTA, FQGNSA. The CDR3 spans 15 residues. The junction had 6 bases not matched to a gene; V was cut back by 6 bases and J by 5 bases. The CDR3 protein is CASRLTSGGGNEQYF. The CDR3 nucleotides are TGTGCCAGCAGGCTGACTAGCGGGGGGGGGAACGAGCAGTACTTC.

CDR3 residues: CSARGSHNEQFF. DNA for the CDR3: TGCAGTGCTAGAGGATCCCACAATGAGCAGTTCTTC. This sequence joins TRBV20-1 and TRBJ2-1; no clear D gene. The CDR3 has 12 residues. V shed 1 base and J shed 5 bases, with 6 bases lying between them. The germline V gene has CDR1 DFQATT and CDR2 SNEGSKA (reference sequence).

V usage is TRBV3-1 and J usage is TRBJ2-4, with D perhaps matching TRBD1 (6 bases). Trimming took 1 base from V and 0 from J, leaving 7 bases between them. This CDR3 is 15 amino acids long. Germline V gene data show CDR1 as LGHDT and CDR2 as YNNKEL (reference sequence). The CDR3: CASSQADRAKNIQYF. CDR3 bases: TGTGCCAGCAGCCAAGCGGACAGAGCCAAAAACATTCAGTACTTC.

This clonotype was seen a handful of times. The rearrangement joins TRBV4-2 to TRBJ1-1; 9 positions agree with TRBD1. The V gene's germline CDR1 is LGHNA and CDR2 YNFKEQ. The CDR3 covers 14 residues. V lost 1 base and J lost 11; bases outside the gene matches: 8. CDR3 protein: CASSQVDRDRVAFF. In DNA form, the CDR3 reads TGTGCCAGCAGCCAAGTCGATCGGGACAGGGTTGCTTTCTTT.

The chain uses TRBV6-5 and TRBJ1-6; tentative D call: TRBD1 (5 bases). The CDR3 runs to 14 residues. Germline V gene sequence: CDR1 MNHEY, CDR2 SVGAGI. The V and J ends lost 8 bases and 10 bases respectively, with 18 bases between them. Here the CDR3 reads CASAFGERGSPLHF. As DNA, the CDR3 is TGTGCCAGCGCCTTTGGGGAGCGGGGCTCACCCCTCCACTTT.

The chain carries TRBV29-1 and TRBJ1-5; D gene unclear. The V gene's germline CDR1 is SQVTM and CDR2 ANQGSEA. There are 12 residues in the CDR3. V gave up 6 bases and J gave up 5 bases, with 11 bases separating them. The CDR3 sequence is CSVWTADQPQHF. The CDR3 nucleotides are TGCAGCGTGTGGACGGCTGATCAGCCCCAGCATTTT.

Of note for this clonotype: Sequence at one end of the junction differs from germline and may be a read error. The J gene is TRBJ2-3, the V gene TRBV20-1; D uncertain. The CDR3 totals 11 residues. Germline assignment: CDR1 DFQATT and CDR2 SNEGSKA (reference sequence). The CDR3, as DNA: TGCAGCCCGCTCAGTCCAGATGCGCAGTATTTT. This gives the protein CSPLSPDAQYF.

The chain couples TRBV20-1 to TRBJ1-5; 8 bases fit TRBD1. CDR1 and CDR2 (germline): DFQATT, SNEGSKA (reference sequence). The CDR3 covers 13 residues. V shed 4 bases, J shed 7 bases, and the junction held 6 bases outside the gene matches. This CDR3 is CSATKDRAQPQHF. Written as DNA, the CDR3 is TGCAGTGCTACCAAGGACAGGGCCCAGCCCCAGCATTTT.

The chain links TRBV12-3 or TRBV12-4 to TRBJ2-5; the D gene is possibly TRBD1 (5 bases). This CDR3 region has 14 residues. Trimming cost V 6 bases and J 4 bases, with 15 bases left between them. CDR3 amino acids: CASRVGQFPETQYF. CDR3 sequence (DNA): TGTGCCAGCAGGGTCGGACAATTCCCAGAGACCCAGTACTTC.

V usage is TRBV29-1 and J usage is TRBJ2-1, with D possibly TRBD1 on 5 matching bases. Germline V CDR1 and CDR2: SQVTM, ANQGSEA. This CDR3 has 11 residues. V lost 7 bases and J 6 bases, leaving 10 bases between the germline ends. The chain's CDR3 is CSALRVNEQFF. CDR3 DNA sequence: TGCAGCGCCCTCAGGGTCAATGAGCAGTTCTTC.

The gene calls are TRBV4-1 and TRBJ1-5; no clear D. The germline V gene encodes CDR1 MGHRA and CDR2 YSYEKL. This CDR3 contains 15 residues. The V end lost 4 bases, the J end lost 1 base, and 11 bases lay between the germline ends. The CDR3 here is CASSPRARSNQPQHF. The DNA for the CDR3 is TGCGCCAGCAGCCCACGGGCCAGGAGCAATCAGCCCCAGCATTTT.

The chain joins TRBV20-1 to TRBJ2-1; D is ambiguous. The CDR3 sequence is 16 residues long. The V and J ends lost 1 base and 1 base respectively, with 14 bases between them. From germline, CDR1 is DFQATT and CDR2 SNEGSKA (reference sequence). The CDR3 sequence is CSARVTSPRSYNEQFF. The CDR3 DNA follows: TGCAGTGCTAGAGTAACCTCCCCCCGGTCCTACAATGAGCAGTTCTTC.

This clonotype was counted between two and nine times. V and J are TRBV6-2 or TRBV6-3 and TRBJ1-2; D is possibly TRBD1 (5 bases). Germline CDR1 MNHEY, CDR2 SVGEGT. There are 15 residues in the CDR3. V was clipped by 2 bases and J by 4 bases, with 14 bases between them. The CDR3 region is CASSYGTLTFYGYTF. The CDR3 coding sequence is TGTGCCAGCAGTTACGGGACTTTGACGTTCTATGGCTACACCTTC.

CDR3 nucleotides: TGTGCCAGCAGCTGGGGTCAGACAGGGTTTCAAGAGACCCAGTACTTC. This sequence encodes CASSWGQTGFQETQYF. V usage is TRBV5-5 and J usage is TRBJ2-5, with TRBD1 identical over 7 bases. Germline trimming cut 3 bases from V and 2 bases from J; bases unmatched to any gene: 10. Germline assignment: CDR1 SGHKS and CDR2 YYEKEE (reference sequence). This CDR3 contains 16 residues.

The CDR3: CASSLEGQALETQYF. In DNA, the CDR3 is TGCGCCAGCAGCTTGGAAGGGCAGGCGTTAGAGACCCAGTACTTC. The chain uses TRBV5-1 and TRBJ2-5; no definite D call. V lost 0 bases and J 4 bases, leaving 13 bases between the germline ends. The CDR3 is 15 residues long. Germline V lookup: CDR1 SGHRS, CDR2 YFSETQ.

This clonotype was found a few times. The rearrangement links TRBV20-1 to TRBJ2-1, with 8 bases fitting TRBD1. CDR1 and CDR2 (germline): DFQATT, SNEGSKA (reference sequence). V gave up 3 bases and J gave up 2 bases; unmatched junction bases: 3. This CDR3 is 14 amino acids long. The CDR3: CSASRQGTYNEQFF. The DNA for the CDR3 is TGCAGTGCTAGTAGACAGGGGACCTACAATGAGCAGTTCTTC.

This chain links TRBV7-2 with TRBJ2-4; TRBD2 matches 11 bases. CDR3 length: 17 amino acids. V trimming: 1 base; J trimming: 8 bases; junction bases outside the gene matches: 10. Germline V gives CDR1 SGHTA, CDR2 FQGNSA. CDR3 region: CASSLGLAGPLRDIQYF. As DNA, the CDR3 is TGTGCCAGCAGCTTAGGACTAGCGGGACCTCTTCGGGACATTCAGTACTTC.

The rearrangement links TRBV7-9 to TRBJ2-7; a weak D match, TRBD1 (5 bases). Germline V gene lookup returns CDR1 SEHNR and CDR2 FQNEAQ (reference sequence). Trimming took off 0 bases at V and 4 bases at J, with 10 bases between the two ends. CDR3 size: 14 residues. The chain's CDR3 is CASSLALGPYEQYF. CDR3 sequence (DNA): TGTGCCAGCAGCTTAGCGCTGGGGCCTTACGAGCAGTACTTC.

The chain employs TRBV5-1 and TRBJ1-5; D is uncertain. The length of the CDR3 is 15 residues. CDR1 and CDR2 from the germline V gene are SGHRS and YFSETQ. With 5 bases removed from V and 2 bases from J, the gap between germline ends came to 14 bases. DNA for the CDR3: TGCGCCAGCAGATCGATTCTCGGGGGCAATCAGCCCCAGCATTTT. This translates into CASRSILGGNQPQHF.

V is TRBV10-2 and J is TRBJ2-1; either TRBD1 or TRBD2 may supply D (5 bases each). V dropped 8 bases and J dropped 6 bases, with 29 bases sitting between them. The CDR3 is made up of 18 amino acids. From germline, CDR1 is WSHSY and CDR2 SAAADI. The CDR3: CASPPRGFTRGRFNEQFF. The DNA for the CDR3 is TGCGCCAGCCCCCCAAGGGGCTTTACTCGGGGAAGGTTCAATGAGCAGTTCTTC.

This clonotype was seen a handful of times. The chain joins TRBV2 to TRBJ2-3; unclear D gene. Trimming left V 3 bases short and J 4 bases short, with 8 bases between. Germline V gene sequence: CDR1 SNHLY, CDR2 FYNNEI. The CDR3 is 13 residues long. DNA for the CDR3: TGTGCCAGCAGTGACTGGGGATCAGATACGCAGTATTTT. Translating gives CASSDWGSDTQYF. Drawing the rest from reference TRBV2 and TRBJ2-3, the complete variable domain is EPEVTQTPSHQVTQMGQEVILRCVPISNHLYFYWYRQILGQKVEFLVSFYNNEISEKSEIFDDQFSVERPDGSNFTLKIRSTKLEDSAMYFCASSDWGSDTQYFGPGTRLTVL.

This clonotype was detected a few times. The CDR3: CASGPDRPLGYGYTF. CDR3 nucleotides: TGCGCCAGCGGACCTGACAGGCCGTTAGGCTATGGCTACACCTTC. The V call is TRBV5-1, the J call TRBJ1-2, with a weak D call TRBD1 (6 bases). Germline CDR1 SGHRS, CDR2 YFSETQ. This CDR3 has 15 residues. V was clipped by 7 bases and J by 4 bases, with 20 bases between them.

The chain couples TRBV5-1 to TRBJ2-5, with unresolved D. Per the germline V gene, CDR1 is SGHRS and CDR2 is YFSETQ. The CDR3 has 17 amino acids. Trimming removed 5 bases from V and 5 bases from J, with 25 bases in between. CDR3 region: CASSLRFYPSAGETQYF. The CDR3 region has the DNA TGCGCCAGCAGTCTTAGGTTTTATCCTTCGGCCGGGGAGACCCAGTACTTC. Drawing the rest from reference TRBV5-1 and TRBJ2-5, the complete variable domain is KAGVTQTPRYLIKTRGQQVTLSCSPISGHRSVSWYQQTPGQGLQFLFEYFSETQRNKGNFPGRFSGRQFSNSRSEMNVSTLELGDSALYLCASSLRFYPSAGETQYFGPGTRLLVL.

This chain connects TRBV20-1 to TRBJ2-4, with 8 bases aligning to TRBD2. The J call may be wrong; the DNA end is better matched by TRBJ2-7. Germline V lookup: CDR1 DFQATT, CDR2 SNEGSKA (reference sequence). The CDR3 totals 14 residues. The chain's CDR3 is CSARASGSGYEQYF. Here the CDR3 DNA reads TGCAGTGCTAGAGCAAGCGGGAGCGGGTACGAGCAGTACTTC.

The gene calls are TRBV5-1 and TRBJ2-5, with 8 bases fitting TRBD1. CDR1 is SGHRS, CDR2 YFSETQ, per germline. V shed 3 bases, J shed 4 bases, and the junction held 8 bases outside the gene matches. The CDR3 length is 15 residues. CDR3 in amino acids: CASSSEDRERETQYF. CDR3 in DNA: TGCGCCAGCAGCTCCGAGGACAGGGAGAGAGAGACCCAGTACTTC.